The 26 T cell receptor beta chains listed next were all sequenced from one sample in a study of control samples from healthy donors and cancer patients. Profiling relied on immunoSEQ multiplex PCR, and the TCRdb table lists in-frame clones only, not all of them. The sample records about 100,000 clones, 92% being singletons. Sequenced material: blood. These receptors all come from a woman in her late teens or twenties in good health.

V usage is TRBV23-1 and J usage is TRBJ1-1, with a weak D call TRBD1 (6 bases). TRBV23-1 is an ORF; its function is uncertain. V lost 8 bases to trimming and J lost 4 bases, with 14 bases between them. This CDR3 has 13 residues. Here the CDR3 reads CASHGRGGTEAFF. CDR3 sequence (DNA): TGCGCCAGCCACGGGAGGGGGGGCACTGAAGCTTTCTTT.

The rearrangement joins TRBV4-1 to TRBJ2-6; D unclear. This CDR3 is built from 16 residues. The germline V and J ends were trimmed by 1 base and 0 bases, with 7 bases remaining between them. Germline lookup yields CDR1 MGHRA and CDR2 YSYEKL. The CDR3, as DNA: TGCGCCAGCAGCCAAGTTGGCGACTCTGGGGCCAACGTCCTGACTTTC. It encodes CASSQVGDSGANVLTF.

The gene calls are TRBV7-2 and TRBJ1-1; maybe TRBD1 (5 bases). Trimming shortened V by 3 bases and J by 6 bases, and 14 bases separated the two germline ends. Germline V gives CDR1 SGHTA, CDR2 FQGNSA. The CDR3 is 14 residues long. CDR3 region: CASSLTSRGAEAFF. The DNA of the CDR3 is TGTGCCAGCAGCTTGACCAGCCGGGGGGCTGAAGCTTTCTTT.

The V call is TRBV5-1, the J call TRBJ2-7; D ambiguous. The CDR3 has 12 amino acids. Germline loops: CDR1 SGHRS, CDR2 YFSETQ. Trimming removed 0 bases from V and 5 bases from J, with 6 bases in between. The CDR3 protein is CASSLARDEQYF. The CDR3 DNA is TGCGCCAGCAGCTTGGCCCGGGACGAGCAGTACTTC.

V usage is TRBV7-2 and J usage is TRBJ1-1; 7 nucleotides align to TRBD1. The CDR3 runs to 17 residues. V trimming: 2 bases; J trimming: 3 bases; junction bases outside the gene matches: 12. From germline, CDR1 is SGHTA and CDR2 FQGNSA. The CDR3 nucleotides read TGTGCCAGCAGCTTAAGGTCTGGGAGGGGGCTTTACACTGAAGCTTTCTTT. This codes for CASSLRSGRGLYTEAFF.

The gene calls are TRBV7-9 and TRBJ2-7; D uncertain. Germline values: CDR1 SEHNR, CDR2 FQNEAQ (reference sequence). The CDR3 runs to 12 residues. Between the trimmed V and J ends, which lost 5 bases and 3 bases, there was a span of 8 bases. The CDR3 protein is CASSPNSYEQYF. CDR3 DNA sequence: TGTGCCAGCAGCCCCAACAGCTACGAGCAGTACTTC.

The DNA of the CDR3 is TGTGCCAGCAGCCTCGGACTAGCGGATTACAATGAGCAGTTCTTC. This sequence encodes CASSLGLADYNEQFF. The V call is TRBV7-2, the J call TRBJ2-1, with 10 bases that match TRBD2. Germline CDR1 SGHTA, CDR2 FQGNSA. CDR3 length equals 15 residues. Trimming at V came to 5 bases and at J to 4 bases, leaving 5 bases not matched to a gene.

Worth noting for this clone: At one of its ends the junction is not consistent with the germline gene, which may arise from a read error. This rearrangement joins TRBV2 to TRBJ1-1, with no clear D. The CDR3 covers 12 residues. The germline V gene encodes CDR1 SNHLY and CDR2 FYNNEI. The CDR3, as DNA: TGTGCCAGCAGTGAACAAACGGCCGGCGGAGTCTTT. Translation: CASSEQTAGGVF.

This clone appeared once. The chain uses TRBV6-5 and TRBJ1-4; no definite D call. This CDR3 has 13 amino acids. V lost 6 bases and J lost 8, with 13 bases in between. Germline loops: CDR1 MNHEY, CDR2 SVGAGI. CDR3 coding DNA: TGTGCCAGCAGGGGAACGGGGTACGAAAAACTGTTTTTT. Its protein is CASRGTGYEKLFF.

The V gene is TRBV6-5, the J gene TRBJ2-2, with D unresolved. Trimming shortened V by 3 bases and J by 1 base, and 9 bases separated the two germline ends. Germline V lookup: CDR1 MNHEY, CDR2 SVGAGI. The CDR3 has 15 residues. DNA of the CDR3: TGTGCCAGCAGTTATGGCGCAGGGAACACCGGGGAGCTGTTTTTT. Translation gives CASSYGAGNTGELFF.

This sequence joins TRBV9 and TRBJ2-7; 8 positions agree with TRBD2. The V and J ends lost 0 bases and 5 bases, in that order; junction bases with no gene match: 10. This CDR3 region has 16 residues. Germline loops: CDR1 SGDLS, CDR2 YYNGEE. The CDR3: CASSVAPGGRIDEQYF. In nucleotides, the CDR3 is TGTGCCAGCAGCGTAGCCCCGGGAGGGCGGATCGACGAGCAGTACTTC. The full variable domain, in which reference TRBV9 and TRBJ2-7 provide the parts outside the CDR3, is DSGVTQTPKHLITATGQRVTLRCSPRSGDLSVYWYQQSLDQGLQFLIQYYNGEERAKGNILERFSAQQFPDLHSELNLSSLELGDSALYFCASSVAPGGRIDEQYFGPGTRLTVT.

This chain joins TRBV7-9 and TRBJ2-5; tentative D call: TRBD2 (7 bases). V was pared by 5 bases and J by 5 bases, with 12 bases between. The CDR3 loop spans 13 amino acids. Germline V CDR1 and CDR2: SEHNR, FQNEAQ (reference sequence). The CDR3, as DNA: TGTGCCAGCAGCGAACAGGGAGGGGAGACCCAGTACTTC. This gives the protein CASSEQGGETQYF.

The rearrangement joins TRBV6-8 to TRBJ2-7; 7 bases line up with TRBD1. Germline V gene sequence: CDR1 MNHGY, CDR2 SAAAGT. This CDR3 is built from 16 residues. With V trimmed by 5 bases and J by 1 base, 11 bases remained unmatched. CDR3: CASSPTGKHPSYEQYF. The DNA of the CDR3 is TGTGCCAGCAGTCCGACAGGGAAACATCCTTCCTACGAGCAGTACTTC.

The gene calls are TRBV7-9 and TRBJ1-4; D is undetermined. CDR3 length equals 16 residues. Germline V CDR1 and CDR2: SEHNR, FQNEAQ (reference sequence). The germline V and J ends were trimmed by 4 bases and 3 bases, with 15 bases remaining between them. CDR3 bases: TGTGCCAGCAGCTATTTCGGACGGCTTCCTAATGAAAAACTGTTTTTT. Its translation is CASSYFGRLPNEKLFF.

CDR3 nucleotide sequence: TGTGCCAGCAGTTTTCTTGGGACGGCTCCGAACACTGAAGCTTTCTTT. Its translation: CASSFLGTAPNTEAFF. The chain recombines TRBV28 with TRBJ1-1; D might be TRBD1 (5 bases). V lost 3 bases, J lost 1 base, and 15 bases lay in between. This CDR3 spans 16 amino acids. Per the germline V gene, CDR1 is MDHEN and CDR2 is SYDVKM.

This clone was counted once. The rearrangement uses TRBV30 and TRBJ1-4; no clear D gene. The CDR3 runs 14 residues. Germline V lookup: CDR1 GTSNPN, CDR2 SVGIG (reference sequence). Trimming pared 0 bases from V and 3 bases from J, leaving 8 bases between. The CDR3, as DNA: TGTGCCTGGAGTGTAACGGGTCCTAATGAAAAACTGTTTTTT. It encodes CAWSVTGPNEKLFF.

By share, this clone counts as medium-sized. This rearrangement joins TRBV30 to TRBJ1-3, with no clear D. The germline V and J ends were trimmed by 1 base and 0 bases, with 4 bases remaining between them. The CDR3 runs to 13 residues. In germline, CDR1 is GTSNPN, CDR2 SVGIG (reference sequence). The chain's CDR3 is CAWSGHSGNTIYF. The CDR3 coding sequence is TGTGCCTGGAGTGGACACTCTGGAAACACCATATATTTT.

The V call is TRBV11-3, the J call TRBJ2-1; TRBD2 matches at 10 bases. This CDR3 comprises 15 residues. Losses at the gene ends were 2 bases for V and 6 bases for J; bases not matched to a gene: 4. In germline, CDR1 is SGHNT, CDR2 YENEEA. CDR3 bases: TGTGCCAGCAGCTTACTAGCGGGAGTCGGCAATGAGCAGTTCTTC. Residues: CASSLLAGVGNEQFF. Full variable domain (missing parts from reference TRBV11-3 and TRBJ2-1): EAGVVQSPRYKIIEKKQPVAFWCNPISGHNTLYWYLQNLGQGPELLIRYENEEAVDDSQLPKDRFSAERLKGVDSTLKIQPAELGDSAVYLCASSLLAGVGNEQFFGPGTRLTVL.

The sample holds one count of this clone. The J gene is TRBJ1-1, the V gene TRBV7-2, with TRBD1 identical over 8 bases. The V and J ends lost 7 bases and 1 base, in that order; junction bases with no gene match: 8. This CDR3 contains 15 residues. CDR1 SGHTA and CDR2 FQGNSA come from the germline V gene. CDR3 sequence: CASKITGTGNTEAFF. The CDR3 region has the DNA TGTGCCAGCAAGATAACCGGGACAGGGAACACTGAAGCTTTCTTT.

V and J are TRBV6-5 and TRBJ1-2, with D maybe TRBD1 (5 bases). CDR1 and CDR2 (germline): MNHEY, SVGAGI. The ends were cut back, 6 bases at V and 6 bases at J, with 17 bases in the middle. The CDR3 has 14 residues. The CDR3 here is CASSRYGREDGYTF. In DNA form, the CDR3 reads TGTGCCAGCAGCAGATACGGCAGGGAGGATGGCTACACCTTC.

For the CDR3, the DNA is TGTGCCAGCAGCGTAGACCCCGGGGGGGAGCAGCCCCAGCATTTT. Amino acid sequence: CASSVDPGGEQPQHF. This sequence joins TRBV9 and TRBJ1-5, with a tentative D call TRBD1 (5 bases). The germline V and J ends were trimmed by 0 bases and 7 bases, with 14 bases remaining between them. Germline V gene data show CDR1 as SGDLS and CDR2 as YYNGEE. This CDR3 comprises 15 residues.

The CDR3 bases are TGCGCCAGCAGTCAACCTTCACGGGTGGGCCAAGAGACCCAGTACTTC. Protein sequence: CASSQPSRVGQETQYF. This chain connects TRBV23-1 to TRBJ2-5; no clear D. TRBV23-1 is an ORF, with its function uncertain. Trimming left V 2 bases short and J 1 base short, with 14 bases between. This CDR3 region has 16 residues.

This rearrangement joins TRBV5-1 to TRBJ1-5; a weak D match, TRBD1 (5 bases). The CDR3 runs to 15 residues. Germline V gene lookup returns CDR1 SGHRS and CDR2 YFSETQ. V lost 3 bases, J lost 0 bases, and 10 bases lay in between. CDR3 sequence: CASSSTGDSNQPQHF. The CDR3 nucleotides read TGCGCCAGCAGCTCCACAGGAGATAGCAATCAGCCCCAGCATTTT.

The chain couples TRBV6-5 to TRBJ1-2; D not resolved. CDR3 length: 13 residues. Trimming pared 8 bases from V and 8 bases from J, leaving 18 bases between. Germline lookup yields CDR1 MNHEY and CDR2 SVGAGI. CDR3 nucleotide sequence: TGTGCCAGCGGAAACTTTAGATATGAGGGCTACACCTTC. Translating it yields CASGNFRYEGYTF.

This chain connects TRBV9 to TRBJ2-1; 13 bases align to TRBD2. The germline V gene has CDR1 SGDLS and CDR2 YYNGEE. The CDR3 consists of 17 residues. V shed 4 bases, J shed 3 bases, and the junction held 7 bases outside the gene matches. The CDR3 loop is CASSRGTSGEFYNEQFF. CDR3 bases: TGTGCCAGCAGCAGGGGGACTAGCGGGGAATTCTACAATGAGCAGTTCTTC.

V usage is TRBV29-1 and J usage is TRBJ2-1; 8 bases are shared with TRBD2. CDR1 SQVTM and CDR2 ANQGSEA come from the germline V gene. The V gene end was trimmed by 6 bases and the J gene end by 5 bases; junction bases not matched to a gene: 6. The CDR3 spans 13 residues. CDR3 DNA sequence: TGCAGCGTGGCGGGGGGCCTAAACAATGAGCAGTTCTTC. Its translation: CSVAGGLNNEQFF.